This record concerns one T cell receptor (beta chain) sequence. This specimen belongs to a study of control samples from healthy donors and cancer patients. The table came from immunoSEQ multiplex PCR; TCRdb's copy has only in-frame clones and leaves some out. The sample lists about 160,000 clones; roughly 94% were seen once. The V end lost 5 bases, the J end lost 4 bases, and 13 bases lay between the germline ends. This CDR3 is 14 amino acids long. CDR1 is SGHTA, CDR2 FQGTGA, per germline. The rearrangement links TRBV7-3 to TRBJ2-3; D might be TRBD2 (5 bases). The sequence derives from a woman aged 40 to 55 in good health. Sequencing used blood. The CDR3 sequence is CASSLPSEADTQYF. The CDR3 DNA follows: TGTGCCAGCAGCCTCCCATCGGAGGCAGATACGCAGTATTTT.